Following are 6 T cell receptor beta chains from one sample sequenced in a study of blood T cells in healthy people across ages. A second PCR of roughly 7 to 11 cycles used a sample-barcoded 5' primer and a J-beta primer mix. TCRdb called the 5' RACE reads again in MiXCR, with one record for every CDR3 protein. This sample carries 500,000 to 700,000 distinct CDR3 sequences, about 28% of them seen once, and the ten largest clones take approximately 14%. The sequencing sample was made of blood. The receptors derive from a woman older than 75 in good health.

This clonotype was picked up many times. This sequence joins TRBV6-5 and TRBJ2-7; D call uncertain. V dropped 0 bases and J dropped 5 bases, with 17 bases sitting between them. Germline V gene lookup returns CDR1 MNHEY and CDR2 SVGAGI. This CDR3 is built from 16 residues. The CDR3 here is CASSYSRPSSGNEQYF. The CDR3 nucleotides read TGTGCCAGCAGTTACTCCCGGCCGAGCAGTGGCAACGAGCAGTACTTC.

The sample holds many counts of this clonotype. J is TRBJ2-3 and V is TRBV5-1; perhaps TRBD1 as D (5 bases). Germline assignment: CDR1 SGHRS and CDR2 YFSETQ. Trimming removed 7 bases from V and 1 base from J, with 19 bases in between. The CDR3 runs 16 residues. The CDR3 protein is CASSTGANLRTDTQYF. The CDR3 DNA is TGCGCCAGCTCCACAGGAGCTAACCTTCGCACAGATACGCAGTATTTT.

This clonotype was observed a handful of times. At one of its ends the junction is not consistent with the germline gene, which may arise from a read error. This chain connects TRBV7-3 to TRBJ2-2; no reliable D call. This CDR3 has 17 residues. Per germline, CDR1 SGHTA and CDR2 FQGTGA. The DNA for the CDR3 is TGTGCCAGCAGCTTAACACAGCTCTCGTCGAACACCAGGGAGCTGTTTTTT. This sequence encodes CASSLTQLSSNTRELFF.

In its sample, this clonotype was seen many times. V and J are TRBV2 and TRBJ1-6; no definite D call. Per germline, CDR1 SNHLY and CDR2 FYNNEI. V gave up 1 base and J gave up 6 bases, with 4 bases separating them. The CDR3 contains 13 residues. The CDR3: CASSEVGNSPLHF. For the CDR3, the DNA is TGTGCCAGCAGTGAAGTCGGTAATTCACCCCTCCACTTT. Looking up the rest from reference TRBV2 and TRBJ1-6 gives the full variable domain: EPEVTQTPSHQVTQMGQEVILRCVPISNHLYFYWYRQILGQKVEFLVSFYNNEISEKSEIFDDQFSVERPDGSNFTLKIRSTKLEDSAMYFCASSEVGNSPLHFGNGTRLTVT.

As concerns this clonotype: Since a much larger clone is just one base distant, this may be a read error. The rearrangement uses TRBV6-2 or TRBV6-3 and TRBJ2-7; 10 bases align to TRBD1. V was clipped by 6 bases and J by 4 bases; unmatched bases: 6. CDR1 is MNHEY, CDR2 SVGEGT, per germline. The CDR3 is 14 amino acids. CDR3 protein: CASREPGQGYEQYF. As DNA, the CDR3 is TGTGCCAGCAGAGAGCCGGGACAGGGGTACGAGCAGTACTTC.

This clonotype was seen a handful of times. This chain joins TRBV7-8 and TRBJ2-2; TRBD2 is a possible D gene (5 bases). This CDR3 comprises 14 residues. Trimming removed 2 bases at V and 6 bases at J, with 10 bases between. Germline CDR1 is SGHVS and CDR2 is FQNEAQ. The CDR3 DNA is TGTGCCAGCAGCTTATTACGGGGAGCCGGGGAGCTGTTTTTT. This encodes CASSLLRGAGELFF.